The entry that follows covers one T cell receptor (beta chain) sequence. The sample comes from a study of cytomegalovirus exposure and HLA in healthy donors. Primers for the PCR totalled 60 Vbeta and 13 Jbeta. TCRdb keeps only in-frame clones here, not all; method: immunoSEQ multiplex PCR. The repertoire consists of about 98,000 clones, with under 75% occurring once and the leading ten covering 1.2%. Material: PBMCs. This receptor was taken from a female donor in good health and CMV-seronegative.

The CDR3 here is CSTRTSGREQYF. The DNA for the CDR3 is TGCAGCACCCGGACTAGTGGTAGAGAGCAGTACTTC. The V and J genes are TRBV29-1 and TRBJ2-7; 7 bases fit TRBD2. V dropped 8 bases and J dropped 7; count of bases not matched to a gene: 11. The CDR3 loop spans 12 amino acids. From germline, CDR1 is SQVTM and CDR2 ANQGSEA.